This T cell receptor (beta chain) was sequenced in a study of T cells in Graves' hyperthyroidism and ophthalmopathy. Across the whole study: Blood was drawn when the patient was first diagnosed and still untreated.

The CDR3 spans 15 residues. CDR1 and CDR2 from the germline V gene are GTSNPN and SVGIG (reference sequence). J lost 3 bases, V lost 3 bases, and 5 bases had no gene match. There were TCR beta CDR3 regions amplified from RNA transcripts. The TCR CDR3 was amplified in a first-round RT-PCR using the HTBI primer set. One entry per CDR3 protein, called by TCRdb with MiXCR from the multiplex PCR reads. This table has roughly 650,000 distinct CDR3 sequences, approximately 16% appearing once. Whole-study findings and limits: Separating ophthalmopathy from stable hyperthyroidism was achieved by a 13 V-J model. Median prediction lead before ophthalmopathy onset was six to eight months with the model.

For the diagnoses, clinical symptoms, serum thyroxine and TRAb, thyroid ultrasound and orbital computed tomography were used. As to this clonotype: Its target is not known.

The receptor's source is a woman in her thirties or forties with Graves' ophthalmopathy. V usage is TRBV30 and J usage is TRBJ2-2, with 9 bases identical to TRBD2. Material for sequencing was blood. The CDR3 nucleotides read TGTGCCTGGAGAAGGGCTAGCGGGGACACCGGGGAGCTGTTTTTT. Residues: CAWRRASGDTGELFF.